This section outlines one T cell receptor (beta chain) sequence together with its context. This record comes from a study of blood T cell repertoires in COVID-19. About the research overall: Sources were T cells, B-cell-depleted T cells, or PBMCs; the material itself was cDNA or gDNA.

Trimming cost V 4 bases and J 4 bases, with 11 bases left between them. The CDR3 is 14 residues long. Germline assignment: CDR1 LGHNA and CDR2 YNFKEQ. Some clones are missing from TCRdb's copy, which holds only in-frame ones; the method was immunoSEQ multiplex PCR. The table shows more than 300,000 clones, with roughly 88% occurring only once. Sequencing used peripheral blood. The receptor was isolated from a woman in her thirties with COVID-19, enrolled during active disease. The chain uses TRBV4-2 and TRBJ1-3; D gene ambiguous. CDR3 sequence reads: CASSPGTGGNTIYF. The CDR3 DNA reads TGTGCCAGCAGCCCGGGAACGGGGGGAAACACCATATATTTT.